This T cell receptor (beta chain) was sequenced during a study of shared clonotypes between healthy human individuals. Study details: Donors were a couple of women and a few men aged 18 to 49. Used for every donor were three CD4 naive, three CD4 memory, two CD8 naive and one CD8 memory plate. Regarding the study as a whole: Rarefaction analysis demonstrated incomplete sorted-subset sequencing notwithstanding large depth.

This clone appeared once. Its antigen is undetermined. The protocol was immunoSEQ multiplex PCR, while the TCRdb copy is restricted to in-frame clones and leaves out a portion. The table has around 1.5 million clones, about 98% seen once. There are 16 residues in the CDR3. The J segment lost 4 bases and the V segment lost 3 bases, leaving 5 bases of the junction unmatched. Germline values: CDR1 LNHDA, CDR2 SQIVND (reference sequence). The donor population consisted of healthy HIV-negative adults with no recent acute infections or vaccinations. The chain recombines TRBV19 with TRBJ1-4; TRBD1 matches 10 bases. The origin of this receptor is a young man in good health. Sequencing was carried out using naive CD4+ T cells sorted from blood. Subset noted: CD45RA+ positively selected. Here the CDR3 DNA reads TGTGCCAGTAGTATCCCTTGGACAGGGGGTAATGAAAAACTGTTTTTT. Amino acids: CASSIPWTGGNEKLFF.